This T cell receptor (beta chain) was profiled in a study of cytomegalovirus exposure and HLA in healthy donors. PCR amplification relied on 60 Vbeta primers (plus 13 Jbeta primers). The repertoire was sequenced with immunoSEQ multiplex PCR; TCRdb's copy has only in-frame clones and lacks some. Of approximately 210,000 clones listed, under 85% were seen once; the top ten hold roughly 10%. Germline CDR1 reads MGHRA; CDR2 reads YSYEKL. The CDR3 consists of 18 residues. The germline V and J ends were trimmed by 1 base and 5 bases, with 23 bases remaining between them. The chain joins TRBV4-1 to TRBJ2-5; a possible D gene is TRBD2 (7 bases). Sequencing was carried out using PBMCs. The TCR sequence derives from a woman aged 45-65 years in good health and CMV-seropositive. The CDR3 sequence: CASSQALSGGGRRETQYF. CDR3 in DNA: TGCGCCAGCAGCCAAGCCTTATCGGGGGGCGGCAGGCGCGAGACCCAGTACTTC.